A selection of T cell receptor beta chains follows, all from one sample in a study of blood T cell repertoires in COVID-19. Profiled with immunoSEQ multiplex PCR; TCRdb holds only in-frame clones, not every one. The sample carries 23,000 or so clones, around 89% recorded once. The sequenced material came from peripheral blood. The receptors here all came from a man aged 70 or older with acute or convalescent COVID-19. Each CDR3 is given with its conserved first and last residue. The D gene is left open where the match is weak. Clone size, where shown, is once, few, many, or a class for clones that have expanded.

V gene	D gene	clone size	J gene	CDR3 DNA	CDR3 protein
TRBV5-4	TRBD1	-	TRBJ1-6	TGTGCCAGCAGTATCGACAGGGACCCTTCGCATTCACCCCTCCACTTT	CASSIDRDPSHSPLHF
TRBV5-1	-	-	TRBJ2-2	TGCGCCAGCGGTCAACAGGGTTGGTCCGGGGAGCTGTTTTTT	CASGQQGWSGELFF
TRBV15	TRBD2	-	TRBJ2-6	TGTGCCACCAGCAGAGATCTGCGTATAGCGGGGCACTCTGGGGCCAACGTCCTGACTTTC	CATSRDLRIAGHSGANVLTF
TRBV5-1	-	once	TRBJ1-1	TGCGCCAGCAGCTTGGTTCCAGACACTGAAGCTTTCTTT	CASSLVPDTEAFF
TRBV11-2	-	-	TRBJ2-7	TGTGCCAGCACCCATACCCCGGGCGAGCAGTACTTC	CASTHTPGEQYF
TRBV25-1	-	-	TRBJ1-2	TGTGCCAGCAGTGAACCCCAGGGGATTAACTATGGCTACACCTTC	CASSEPQGINYGYTF
TRBV18	TRBD2	once	TRBJ2-4	TGTGCCAGCTCAGCAGAACTAGCGGAAGACTTAAAAAACATTCAGTACTTC	CASSAELAEDLKNIQYF
TRBV27	-	-	TRBJ1-1	TGTGCCAGCAGTTTGAGGCCGGACACTGAAGCTTTCTTT	CASSLRPDTEAFF
TRBV11-2	-	-	TRBJ2-5	TGTGCCAGCAGCTTAGGTGTACTAGAGACCCAGTACTTC	CASSLGVLETQYF
TRBV2	-	-	TRBJ2-5	TGTGCCAGCGGGCTAGCTTTAACCCAAGAGGCCCAGTACTTC	CASGLALTQEAQYF
TRBV5-1	TRBD2	-	TRBJ2-5	TGCGCCAGCAGCGTCGGGACTATGAGACAAGAGACCCAGTACTTC	CASSVGTMRQETQYF
TRBV10-1	-	-	TRBJ2-5	TGCGCCAGCAGCAACGGACAGCGTCAAGAGACCCAGTACTTC	CASSNGQRQETQYF
TRBV9	TRBD2	-	TRBJ2-5	TGTGCCAGCAGCGGAGGCGGTAGCGGGGGAGCACAAGAGACCCAGTACTTC	CASSGGGSGGAQETQYF
TRBV7-6	TRBD2	once	TRBJ2-1	TGTGCCAGCAGCTTATCTGCTAGCGGAAAACGGAATGAGCAGTTCTTC	CASSLSASGKRNEQFF
TRBV28	-	-	TRBJ1-5	TGTGCCAGCAGTTCCTCGAATAGGGGCCAGCCCCAGCATTTT	CASSSSNRGQPQHF
TRBV19	-	-	TRBJ2-6	TGTGCCAGTAGTAACCGCGTTCGGGGGGCCAACGTCCTGACTTTC	CASSNRVRGANVLTF
TRBV9	-	-	TRBJ2-2	TGTGCCAGCAGCGCAATAACAGGGCCCACCGGGGAGCTGTTTTTT	CASSAITGPTGELFF
TRBV28	-	-	TRBJ2-2	TGTGCCAGCACTACCCCCGGGGAGCTGTTTTTT	CASTTPGELFF
TRBV30	TRBD1	-	TRBJ1-6	TGTGCCTGGAGTGTAAAACAGGGGACTGGATATAATTCACCCCTCCACTTT	CAWSVKQGTGYNSPLHF
TRBV6-6	TRBD1	once	TRBJ1-6	TGTGCCAGCATCCCCTGGGACAGGGGCAATTCACCCCTCCACTTT	CASIPWDRGNSPLHF
TRBV3-1/TRBV3-2	-	-	TRBJ1-1	TGTGCCAGCAGCCAAGCTACGGGGAGCACTGAAGCTTTCTTT	CASSQATGSTEAFF
TRBV18	TRBD1	-	TRBJ1-2	TGTGCCAGCTCACTCGGGACAGGGCGGTATGGCTACACCTTC	CASSLGTGRYGYTF
TRBV27	TRBD1	-	TRBJ2-1	TGTGCCAGCAGTCCGACAGGGGGGAATGAGCAGTTCTTC	CASSPTGGNEQFF
TRBV5-1	TRBD1	-	TRBJ2-5	TGCGCCAGCAGCCCGATGGACAGGGAAGAGACCCAGTACTTC	CASSPMDREETQYF
TRBV5-5	TRBD1	-	TRBJ1-6	TGTGCCAGCAGCTTGGAGATCAGGGGGCGAACTTCACCCCTCCACTTT	CASSLEIRGRTSPLHF
TRBV18	-	-	TRBJ1-3	TGTGCCAGCTCACCAGTCGGGGAAAACACCATATATTTT	CASSPVGENTIYF
TRBV7-9	-	few	TRBJ2-5	TGTGCCAGCGCTCTTCGGGACTCCCCGTTTTTGGGGTCCCAGTACTTC	CASALRDSPFLGSQYF
TRBV11-2	TRBD2	-	TRBJ2-3	TGTGCCAGCAGCTTAGTTTTTAGGCGGGGGGGTTCAGATACGCAGTATTTT	CASSLVFRRGGSDTQYF